These 26 T cell receptor beta chains share one sample of origin, sequenced in a study of blood T cell repertoires in COVID-19. The assay was immunoSEQ multiplex PCR, and TCRdb's table has in-frame clones only and misses some. This sample has 60,000 to 75,000 clones, with over 75% found just once. Sequences were obtained from peripheral blood. The receptors were sampled from a human donor in a cohort sampled during active COVID-19.

The genes are TRBV28 and TRBJ2-6; D is unresolved. CDR3 size: 16 residues. Germline assignment: CDR1 MDHEN and CDR2 SYDVKM. Trimming took off 5 bases at V and 2 bases at J, with 13 bases between the two ends. The CDR3 DNA is TGTGCCAGCAGTCCAACTTCCCCGGCTGGGGCCAACGTCCTGACTTTC. Its translation: CASSPTSPAGANVLTF. Looking up the rest from reference TRBV28 and TRBJ2-6 gives the full variable domain: DVKVTQSSRYLVKRTGEKVFLECVQDMDHENMFWYRQDPGLGLRLIYFSYDVKMKEKGDIPEGYSVSREKKERFSLILESASTNQTSMYLCASSPTSPAGANVLTFGAGSRLTVL.

The V and J genes are TRBV5-6 and TRBJ1-3, with D perhaps matching TRBD1 (5 bases). The CDR3 has 13 residues. Germline V gene sequence: CDR1 SGHDT, CDR2 YYEEEE. Trimming shortened V by 0 bases and J by 8 bases, and 9 bases separated the two germline ends. The CDR3 DNA reads TGTGCCAGCAGCTTGGTGGGGGGGGACACCATATATTTT. Translating gives CASSLVGGDTIYF.

J is TRBJ2-7 and V is TRBV5-1; D not certain. Germline V gene lookup returns CDR1 SGHRS and CDR2 YFSETQ. Deletions cut 4 bases from V and 3 bases from J, with 14 bases between. CDR3 size: 14 residues. CDR3 residues: CASSTDGPLYEQYF. Here the CDR3 DNA reads TGCGCCAGCAGCACAGACGGTCCCCTCTACGAGCAGTACTTC.

This chain connects TRBV7-8 to TRBJ2-7, with a tentative D call TRBD2 (6 bases). Looked up from germline, CDR1 is SGHVS and CDR2 is FQNEAQ. V lost 5 bases, J lost 4 bases, and 15 bases lay in between. The CDR3 is made up of 14 amino acids. CDR3 nucleotides: TGTGCCAGCAGCCACCGGGGGTTAGAGTACGAGCAGTACTTC. Encoded protein: CASSHRGLEYEQYF. The variable domain in full, completed from reference TRBV7-8 and TRBJ2-7, reads GAGVSQSPRYKVAKRGQDVALRCDPISGHVSLFWYQQALGQGPEFLTYFQNEAQLDKSGLPSDRFFAERPEGSVSTLKIQRTQQEDSAVYLCASSHRGLEYEQYFGPGTRLTVT.

This sequence joins TRBV4-3 and TRBJ1-2; 10 positions match TRBD1. CDR1 and CDR2 (germline): LGHNA, YSLEER. This CDR3 is built from 13 residues. J gave up 8 bases and V 5 bases, and 5 bases lay outside the gene matches. In DNA form, the CDR3 reads TGCGCCAGCAGCACGGGACAGGGGTACGGCTACACCTTC. It codes for CASSTGQGYGYTF.

This clone was observed a single time. The chain links TRBV7-6 to TRBJ1-2; possible D gene TRBD1, 5 bases. This CDR3 has 12 amino acids. The ends were cut back, 4 bases at V and 5 bases at J, with 8 bases in the middle. Germline values: CDR1 SGHVS, CDR2 FNYEAQ. The CDR3 is CASSSSGYGYTF. The CDR3 DNA reads TGTGCCAGCAGCTCATCAGGGTATGGCTACACCTTC.

The chain has TRBV6-2 or TRBV6-3 and TRBJ2-7; tentatively, D is TRBD1 (6 bases). The CDR3 consists of 14 residues. Trimming stripped 5 bases from V and 6 bases from J, with 17 bases between. Per germline, CDR1 MNHEY and CDR2 SVGEGT. The chain's CDR3 is CASSRADSSPEQYF. For the CDR3, the DNA is TGTGCCAGCAGTCGGGCGGACAGTTCCCCCGAGCAGTACTTC.

The chain employs TRBV6-5 and TRBJ1-1, with D possibly matching TRBD1 (5 bases). This CDR3 has 12 residues. The ends were cut back, 7 bases at V and 10 bases at J, with 16 bases in the middle. Germline values: CDR1 MNHEY, CDR2 SVGAGI. CDR3 amino acids: CASNPSERGAFF. The CDR3 DNA follows: TGTGCCAGCAATCCCTCCGAAAGGGGAGCTTTCTTT.

This clone was detected once. V gene TRBV2 combines with J gene TRBJ1-5; tentatively, D is TRBD1 (5 bases). V gave up 6 bases and J gave up 4 bases, with 19 bases separating them. The CDR3 runs to 16 residues. Germline assignment: CDR1 SNHLY and CDR2 FYNNEI. CDR3 in DNA: TGTGCCAGCAGCGACCTTGGGGGGGTTCGAAATCAGCCCCAGCATTTT. Encoded protein: CASSDLGGVRNQPQHF.

The chain links TRBV30 to TRBJ1-1; a possible D gene is TRBD1 (5 bases). CDR3 length equals 14 residues. CDR1 GTSNPN and CDR2 SVGIG come from the germline V gene (reference sequence). V lost 3 bases, J lost 0 bases, and 11 bases lay in between. The CDR3 loop reads CAWRADSLNTEAFF. CDR3 DNA: TGTGCCTGGAGGGCAGACAGTTTGAACACTGAAGCTTTCTTT.

Ten or more counts support this clone. CDR3 bases: TGCGCCAGCAGCGGAACTAGCGGGGGAATGGGGGCCTACAATGAGCAGTTCTTC. This codes for CASSGTSGGMGAYNEQFF. The chain employs TRBV5-1 and TRBJ2-1, with 11 bases identical to TRBD2. The CDR3 has 18 amino acids. Germline V CDR1 and CDR2: SGHRS, YFSETQ. Unmatched junction bases numbered 11, after V lost 4 bases and J lost 2 bases.

J is TRBJ2-5 and V is TRBV12-3 or TRBV12-4; D gene ambiguous. The CDR3 sequence is 11 residues long. The V end lost 4 bases, the J end lost 5 bases, and 5 bases lay between the germline ends. CDR3 sequence (DNA): TGTGCCAGCAGTTACTATGAGACCCAGTACTTC. This gives the protein CASSYYETQYF.

This chain links TRBV6-1 with TRBJ1-2; weak D call: TRBD1 (5 bases). V was cut by 0 bases and J by 6 bases, with 11 bases left in between. CDR3 length equals 14 residues. CDR1 is MNHNS, CDR2 SASEGT, per germline. In nucleotides, the CDR3 is TGTGCCAGCAGTGAAGCGTCAGGGATGGATGGCTACACCTTC. Amino acid sequence: CASSEASGMDGYTF.

The chain is built from TRBV28 and TRBJ1-2, with D maybe TRBD1 (5 bases). V lost 2 bases, J lost 5 bases, and 15 bases lay in between. CDR3 length equals 15 residues. Looked up from germline, CDR1 is MDHEN and CDR2 is SYDVKM. CDR3 sequence: CASSLISGGNYGYTF. The CDR3 bases are TGTGCCAGCAGTTTAATTTCCGGGGGTAATTATGGCTACACCTTC.

The J gene is TRBJ2-1, the V gene TRBV20-1; tentatively, D is TRBD1 (5 bases). V was clipped by 3 bases and J by 3 bases, with 12 bases between them. Germline-derived CDR1 and CDR2 are DFQATT and SNEGSKA (reference sequence). This CDR3 contains 14 residues. This CDR3 is CSASVAGLYNEQFF. Written as DNA, the CDR3 is TGCAGTGCTAGTGTAGCAGGGCTCTACAATGAGCAGTTCTTC.

The chain employs TRBV24-1 and TRBJ2-1, with a weak D call TRBD2 (5 bases). Trimming took 5 bases from V and 4 from J, leaving 8 bases between them. CDR1 is KGHDR and CDR2 is SFDVKD in the germline V gene. There are 13 residues in the CDR3. The CDR3 sequence: CATSVTRYNEQFF. DNA of the CDR3: TGTGCCACCAGTGTCACTAGGTACAATGAGCAGTTCTTC.

This chain links TRBV7-9 with TRBJ1-2; D is possibly TRBD1 (5 bases). The CDR3 contains 15 residues. CDR1 and CDR2 from the germline V gene are SEHNR and FQNEAQ (reference sequence). Trimming removed 1 base at V and 4 bases at J, with 13 bases between. The CDR3 DNA is TGTGCCAGCAGCTTAGGGGGGGAGGAACTCTATGGCTACACCTTC. It is translated as CASSLGGEELYGYTF. Supplemented by reference TRBV7-9 and TRBJ1-2, the full variable domain reads DTGVSQNPRHKITKRGQNVTFRCDPISEHNRLYWYRQTLGQGPEFLTYFQNEAQLEKSRLLSDRFSAERPKGSFSTLEIQRTEQGDSAMYLCASSLGGEELYGYTFGSGTRLTVV.

This clone turned up a few times. This sequence joins TRBV5-4 and TRBJ1-1; D perhaps matches TRBD1 (5 bases). Trimming left V 1 base short and J 4 bases short, with 14 bases between. The CDR3 contains 15 residues. The germline V gene has CDR1 SGHNT and CDR2 YYREEE (reference sequence). CDR3 amino acids: CASSLPREGSTEAFF. The CDR3 DNA reads as TGTGCCAGCAGCTTGCCCAGGGAGGGAAGCACTGAAGCTTTCTTT.

This chain's CDR3 is CASMGPGNTIYF. The DNA of the CDR3 is TGTGCCAGCATGGGGCCGGGAAACACCATATATTTT. The chain has TRBV2 and TRBJ1-3; D is possibly TRBD1 (5 bases). Germline V gene lookup returns CDR1 SNHLY and CDR2 FYNNEI. V gave up 7 bases and J gave up 4 bases, with 8 bases separating them. The CDR3 runs to 12 residues.

The chain is built from TRBV3-1 (or the pseudogene TRBV3-2) and TRBJ2-1; TRBD2 aligns across 10 bases. Germline assignment: CDR1 LGHDT and CDR2 YNNKEL (reference sequence). The CDR3 runs 17 residues. J gave up 7 bases and V 2 bases, and 11 bases lay outside the gene matches. CDR3 protein: CASSQIPLASGSNEQFF. CDR3 nucleotides: TGTGCCAGCAGCCAAATACCATTGGCTAGCGGGAGTAATGAGCAGTTCTTC.

The V gene is TRBV6-4, the J gene TRBJ2-7, with 12 bases matching TRBD2. This CDR3 is 17 amino acids long. V trimming: 5 bases; J trimming: 3 bases; junction bases outside the gene matches: 11. Germline CDR1 is MRHNA and CDR2 is SNTAGT. The CDR3 DNA is TGTGCCAGCAGTCACCCAGGACTAGCGGGAAAGAACTACGAGCAGTACTTC. Residues: CASSHPGLAGKNYEQYF.

This clone was recorded only once. The V gene is TRBV19, the J gene TRBJ1-6; weak D call: TRBD1 (5 bases). CDR1 LNHDA and CDR2 SQIVND come from the germline V gene (reference sequence). V lost 5 bases and J lost 10, with 12 bases in between. The CDR3 runs 13 residues. The CDR3 loop reads CASSPGVGSPLHF. CDR3 DNA: TGTGCCAGTAGTCCGGGGGTCGGGTCACCCCTCCACTTT.

This sequence joins TRBV7-9 and TRBJ1-4; D is uncertain. The germline V gene encodes CDR1 SEHNR and CDR2 FQNEAQ (reference sequence). V dropped 5 bases and J dropped 7 bases, with 20 bases sitting between them. The CDR3 covers 16 residues. The CDR3 sequence: CASSPPGKAGSEKLFF. CDR3 coding DNA: TGTGCCAGCAGCCCCCCAGGCAAGGCAGGTAGTGAAAAACTGTTTTTT.

The rearrangement joins TRBV28 to TRBJ2-5; 8 bases fit TRBD2. The germline gives CDR1 MDHEN, CDR2 SYDVKM. The CDR3 runs 15 residues. Trimming at V came to 6 bases and at J to 5 bases, leaving 11 bases not matched to a gene. The CDR3 loop reads CASSPGGRPWETQYF. The CDR3 DNA reads as TGTGCCAGCAGCCCGGGAGGGAGGCCGTGGGAGACCCAGTACTTC.

The V gene is TRBV6-5, the J gene TRBJ2-7; 10 bases map to TRBD1. V gave up 6 bases and J gave up 6 bases; unmatched junction bases: 8. CDR3 length equals 14 residues. Germline V gene lookup returns CDR1 MNHEY and CDR2 SVGAGI. CDR3 residues: CASSGTGDVSEQYF. CDR3 bases: TGTGCCAGCAGCGGGACAGGGGACGTTTCCGAGCAGTACTTC.

This chain joins TRBV7-2 and TRBJ2-7; a possible D gene is TRBD1 (5 bases). This CDR3 region has 12 residues. Germline V gene sequence: CDR1 SGHTA, CDR2 FQGNSA. V lost 3 bases, J lost 3 bases, and 6 bases lay in between. The CDR3 DNA reads as TGTGCCAGCAGCTTTCAGGGCTACGAGCAGTACTTC. It translates to CASSFQGYEQYF.